This T cell receptor beta chain was captured by sequencing in a study of blood T cell repertoires in COVID-19. Overall study: T cells, B-cell-depleted T cells, or PBMCs provided the cDNA or gDNA that served as material.

Residents of under 25 US areas, aged about 18 to 95 years, made up the participants. In assigning cohorts, the study relied on participant-reported clinical history. In the authors' workflow: The authors estimated nucleated cell counts from reference gene primer amplification. TCRdb's copy holds only in-frame clones and misses some; the assay was immunoSEQ multiplex PCR. For V, J and clone size, that table is used; D and trimming come from the DNA. The profile shows 280,000 or so clones, 87% of them singletons. Per germline, CDR1 KGHSH and CDR2 LQKENI. The CDR3 is 15 amino acids. The J segment lost 4 bases and the V segment lost 6 bases, leaving 8 bases of the junction unmatched.

The material sequenced was PBMCs or T cells enriched from blood (not recorded which). The sequence derives from a middle-aged woman who had recovered from COVID-19. The chain joins TRBV18 to TRBJ1-5, with 8 nucleotides matching TRBD1. The CDR3 sequence: CASSPGQGDNQPQHF. The CDR3 region has the DNA TGTGCCAGCTCCCCCGGACAGGGTGATAATCAGCCCCAGCATTTT.